Sequencing of this T cell receptor beta chain was carried out in a study of CD8 T cells in ankylosing spondylitis. This clonotype has more than one count but fewer than ten. TCRdb passed the 5' RACE reads through MiXCR, listing each CDR3 protein once. The sample contains about 270,000 distinct CDR3 sequences, roughly 32% of which appear only once. Per germline, CDR1 LGHNA and CDR2 YNFKEQ. This CDR3 has 15 residues. V was pared by 2 bases and J by 2 bases, with 3 bases of the junction left unmatched. The chain employs TRBV4-2 and TRBJ2-7, with 10 bases fitting TRBD2. The receptor was derived from a male donor with ankylosing spondylitis or in good health (not recorded which). Sequencing was performed on blood, either unsorted or a sorted T cell fraction (not recorded which). CDR3 region: CASSQSGGVTYEQYF. In DNA, the CDR3 is TGTGCCAGCAGCCAAAGCGGGGGGGTAACCTACGAGCAGTACTTC.